This T cell receptor beta chain is from a study of a mutant IDH1 vaccine in newly diagnosed glioma. As for the study in general: The study started vaccination 4-6 weeks after radiotherapy alone, or with temozolomide cycles.

In regard to this clone: Its antigen remains unknown.

Germline V gene data show CDR1 as MDHEN and CDR2 as SYDVKM. The CDR3 has 12 residues. V dropped 4 bases and J dropped 8 bases, with 9 bases sitting between them. Study-wide results and limits: Immune responses induced by the vaccine were seen in 93.3% of patients, spanning multiple MHC alleles.

Indicated time point: week 47, end of study. Topical imiquimod accompanied each vaccine dose, which consisted of 300 ug of mutant IDH1 20-mer peptide. Patients underwent eight vaccinations, which took place in weeks 1, 3, 5, 7, 11, 15, 19 and 23. The assay was immunoSEQ multiplex PCR, and TCRdb's table has in-frame clones only and misses some. The table has tens of thousands of clones, 80% to 90% seen once; the top ten hold more than 4.5%. The source was PBMCs, collected from a glioma patient whose treatment included an IDH1 peptide vaccine. The V call is TRBV28, the J call TRBJ2-4, with D unresolved. This receptor was identified in a man in his forties or fifties with glioma. CDR3 residues: CASSSLEYIQYF. DNA for the CDR3: TGTGCCAGCAGTTCTCTTGAATACATTCAGTACTTC.